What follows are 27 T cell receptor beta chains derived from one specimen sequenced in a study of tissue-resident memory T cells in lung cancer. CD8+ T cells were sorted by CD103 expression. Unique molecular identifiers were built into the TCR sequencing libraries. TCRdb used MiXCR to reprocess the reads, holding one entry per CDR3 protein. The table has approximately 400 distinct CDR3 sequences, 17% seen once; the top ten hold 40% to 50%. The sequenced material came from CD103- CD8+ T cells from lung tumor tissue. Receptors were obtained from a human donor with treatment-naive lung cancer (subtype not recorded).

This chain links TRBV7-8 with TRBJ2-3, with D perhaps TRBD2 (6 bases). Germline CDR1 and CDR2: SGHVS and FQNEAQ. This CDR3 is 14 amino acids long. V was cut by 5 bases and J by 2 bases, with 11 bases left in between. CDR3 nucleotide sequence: TGTGCCAGCAGCCCGGGACTGAACACAGATACGCAGTATTTT. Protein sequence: CASSPGLNTDTQYF.

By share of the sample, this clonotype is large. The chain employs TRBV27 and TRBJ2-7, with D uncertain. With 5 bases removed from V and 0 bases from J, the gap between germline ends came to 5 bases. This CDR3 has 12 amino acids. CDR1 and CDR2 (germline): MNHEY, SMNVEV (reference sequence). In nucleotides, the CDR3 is TGTGCCAGCAGTACCAGCTCCTACGAGCAGTACTTC. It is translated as CASSTSSYEQYF.

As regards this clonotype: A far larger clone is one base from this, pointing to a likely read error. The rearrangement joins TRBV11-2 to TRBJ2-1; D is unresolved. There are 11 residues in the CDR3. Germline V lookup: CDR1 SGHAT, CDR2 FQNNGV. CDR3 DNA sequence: TGTGTCAGCAGCTTGATCAATGAGCAGTTCTTC. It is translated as CVSSLINEQFF.

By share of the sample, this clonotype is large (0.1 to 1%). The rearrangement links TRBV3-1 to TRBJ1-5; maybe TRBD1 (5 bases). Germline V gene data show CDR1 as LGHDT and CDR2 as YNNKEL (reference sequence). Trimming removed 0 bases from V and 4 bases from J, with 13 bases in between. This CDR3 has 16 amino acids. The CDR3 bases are TGTGCCAGCAGCCAAGACTTTCCAGGGTCTAATCAGCCCCAGCATTTT. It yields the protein CASSQDFPGSNQPQHF.

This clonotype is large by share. CDR3 bases: TGTGCCATCAGTGAAGAGAGGGGGGGAGGAGCAGATACGCAGTATTTT. Amino acid sequence: CAISEERGGGADTQYF. This chain connects TRBV10-3 to TRBJ2-3, with D perhaps TRBD2 (7 bases). The germline V and J ends were trimmed by 3 bases and 4 bases, with 17 bases remaining between them. From germline, CDR1 is ENHRY and CDR2 SYGVKD. This CDR3 is built from 16 residues.

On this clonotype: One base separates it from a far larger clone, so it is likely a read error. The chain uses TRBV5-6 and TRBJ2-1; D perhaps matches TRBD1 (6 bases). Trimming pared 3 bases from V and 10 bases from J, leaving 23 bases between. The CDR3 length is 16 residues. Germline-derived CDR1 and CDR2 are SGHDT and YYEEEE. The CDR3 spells CASSWGLSGARNEQFF. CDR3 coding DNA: TGTGCCAGCAGCTGGGGGCTGTCCGGGGCCAGGAACGAGCAGTTCTTC.

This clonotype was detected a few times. CDR3 residues: CASSLEENIQYF. As DNA, the CDR3 is TGTGCCAGCAGCTTGGAGGAAAACATTCAGTACTTC. The chain uses TRBV5-4 and TRBJ2-4; D is unresolved. The V gene's germline CDR1 is SGHNT and CDR2 YYREEE (reference sequence). Deletions cut 0 bases from V and 5 bases from J, with 3 bases between. The CDR3 is 12 amino acids.

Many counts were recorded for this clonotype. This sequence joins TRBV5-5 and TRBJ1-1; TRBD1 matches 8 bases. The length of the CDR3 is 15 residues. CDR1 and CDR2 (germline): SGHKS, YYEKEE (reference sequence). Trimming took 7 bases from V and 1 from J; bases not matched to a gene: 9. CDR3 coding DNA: TGTGCCAGCGCCCTGGGACAGGCGGGGAACACTGAAGCTTTCTTT. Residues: CASALGQAGNTEAFF.

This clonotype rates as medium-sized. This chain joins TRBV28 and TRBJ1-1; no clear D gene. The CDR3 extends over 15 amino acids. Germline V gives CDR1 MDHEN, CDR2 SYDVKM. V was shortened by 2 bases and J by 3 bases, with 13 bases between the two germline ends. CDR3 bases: TGTGCCAGCAGTTTAAGACTCCCCGGGCACACTGAAGCTTTCTTT. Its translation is CASSLRLPGHTEAFF. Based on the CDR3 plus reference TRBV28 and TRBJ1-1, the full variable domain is DVKVTQSSRYLVKRTGEKVFLECVQDMDHENMFWYRQDPGLGLRLIYFSYDVKMKEKGDIPEGYSVSREKKERFSLILESASTNQTSMYLCASSLRLPGHTEAFFGQGTRLTVV.

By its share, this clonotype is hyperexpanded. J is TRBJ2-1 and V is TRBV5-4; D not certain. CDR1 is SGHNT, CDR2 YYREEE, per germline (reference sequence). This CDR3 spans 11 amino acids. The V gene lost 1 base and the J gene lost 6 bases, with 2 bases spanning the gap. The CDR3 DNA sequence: TGTGCCAGCAGCTTGATCAATGAGCAGTTCTTC. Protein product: CASSLINEQFF. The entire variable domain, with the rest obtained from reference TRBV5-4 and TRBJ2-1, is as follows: ETGVTQSPTHLIKTRGQQVTLRCSSQSGHNTVSWYQQALGQGPQFIFQYYREEENGRGNFPPRFSGLQFPNYSSELNVNALELDDSALYLCASSLINEQFFGPGTRLTVL.

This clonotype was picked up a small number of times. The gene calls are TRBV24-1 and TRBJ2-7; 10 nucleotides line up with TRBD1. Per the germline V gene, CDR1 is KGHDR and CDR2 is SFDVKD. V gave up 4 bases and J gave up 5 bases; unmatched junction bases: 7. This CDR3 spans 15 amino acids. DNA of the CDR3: TGTGCCACCAGTGACATCCGGGACAGGGGCCACGAGCAGTACTTC. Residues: CATSDIRDRGHEQYF.

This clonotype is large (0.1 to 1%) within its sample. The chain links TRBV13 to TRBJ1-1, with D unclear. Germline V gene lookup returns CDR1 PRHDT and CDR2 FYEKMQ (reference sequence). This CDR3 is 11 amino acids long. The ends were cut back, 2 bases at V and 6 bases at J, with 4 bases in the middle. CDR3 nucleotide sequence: TGTGCCAGCAGCTTAATCTCTGAAGCTTTCTTT. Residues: CASSLISEAFF.

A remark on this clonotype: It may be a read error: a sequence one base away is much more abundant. The CDR3: CATSRDVPEQFF. For the CDR3, the DNA is TGTGCCACCAGCAGAGACGTGCCGGAGCAGTTCTTC. The genes are TRBV15 and TRBJ2-1; unclear D gene. This CDR3 has 12 residues. Germline V CDR1 and CDR2: LNHNV, YYDKDF (reference sequence). V lost 0 bases, J lost 10 bases, and 7 bases lay in between. Full variable domain (missing parts from reference TRBV15 and TRBJ2-1): DAMVIQNPRYQVTQFGKPVTLSCSQTLNHNVMYWYQQKSSQAPKLLFHYYDKDFNNEADTPDNFQSRRPNTSFCFLDIRSPGLGDTAMYLCATSRDVPEQFFGPGTRLTVL.

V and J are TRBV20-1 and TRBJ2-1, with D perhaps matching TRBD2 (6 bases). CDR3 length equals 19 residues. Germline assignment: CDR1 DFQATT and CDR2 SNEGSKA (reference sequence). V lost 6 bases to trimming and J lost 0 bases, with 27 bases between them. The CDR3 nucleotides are TGCAGTGCCACGCCGATGTTAGCGGCCCAAGGGAGCTCCTACAATGAGCAGTTCTTC. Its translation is CSATPMLAAQGSSYNEQFF.

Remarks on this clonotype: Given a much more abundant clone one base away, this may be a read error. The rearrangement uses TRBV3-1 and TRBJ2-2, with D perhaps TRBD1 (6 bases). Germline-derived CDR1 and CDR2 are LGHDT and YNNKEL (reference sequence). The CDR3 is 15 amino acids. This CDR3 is CASSQVQGFAGELCF. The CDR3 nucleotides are TGTGCCAGCAGCCAAGTGCAGGGGTTCGCCGGGGAGCTGTGTTTT.

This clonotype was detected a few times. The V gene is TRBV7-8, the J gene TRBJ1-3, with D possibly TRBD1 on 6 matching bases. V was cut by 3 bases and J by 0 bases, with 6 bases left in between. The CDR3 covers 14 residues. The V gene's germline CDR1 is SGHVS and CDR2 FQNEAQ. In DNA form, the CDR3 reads TGTGCCAGCAGCTTGGACAGCTCTGGAAACACCATATATTTT. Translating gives CASSLDSSGNTIYF.

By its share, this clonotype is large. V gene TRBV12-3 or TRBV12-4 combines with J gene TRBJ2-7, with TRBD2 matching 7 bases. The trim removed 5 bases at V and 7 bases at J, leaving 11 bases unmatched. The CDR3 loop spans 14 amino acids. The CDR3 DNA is TGTGCCAGCAGTATGACTAGCCGGACGGATGAGCAGTACTTC. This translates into CASSMTSRTDEQYF.

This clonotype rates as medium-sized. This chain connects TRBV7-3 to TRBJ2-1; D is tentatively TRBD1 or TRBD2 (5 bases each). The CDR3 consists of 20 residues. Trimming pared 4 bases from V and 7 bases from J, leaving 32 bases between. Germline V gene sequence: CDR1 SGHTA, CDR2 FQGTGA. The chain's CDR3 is CASSSHGGIIRRTEGNEQFF. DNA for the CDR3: TGTGCCAGCAGCTCCCATGGCGGAATCATTCGGCGGACCGAGGGGAATGAGCAGTTCTTC. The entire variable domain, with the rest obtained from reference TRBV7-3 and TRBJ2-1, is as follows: GAGVSQTPSNKVTEKGKYVELRCDPISGHTALYWYRQSLGQGPEFLIYFQGTGAADDSGLPNDRFFAVRPEGSVSTLKIQRTERGDSAVYLCASSSHGGIIRRTEGNEQFFGPGTRLTVL.

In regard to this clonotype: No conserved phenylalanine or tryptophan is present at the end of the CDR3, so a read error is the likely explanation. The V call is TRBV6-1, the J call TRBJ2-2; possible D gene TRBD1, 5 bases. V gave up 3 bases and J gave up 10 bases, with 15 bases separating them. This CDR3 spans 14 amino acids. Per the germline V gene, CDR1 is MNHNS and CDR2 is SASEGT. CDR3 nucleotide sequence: TGTGCCAGCAGTGACAGGGTACGAAGCGAGGAGCTGTTTTCT. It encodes CASSDRVRSEELFS.

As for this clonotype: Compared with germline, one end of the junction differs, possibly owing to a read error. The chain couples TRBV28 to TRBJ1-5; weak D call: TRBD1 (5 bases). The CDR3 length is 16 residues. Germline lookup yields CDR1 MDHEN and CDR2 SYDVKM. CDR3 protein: CASRFLRDYSNQTQHF. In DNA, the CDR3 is TGTGCCAGCAGGTTTCTCCGGGACTATAGCAATCAGACCCAGCATTTT. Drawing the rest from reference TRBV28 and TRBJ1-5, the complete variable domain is DVKVTQSSRYLVKRTGEKVFLECVQDMDHENMFWYRQDPGLGLRLIYFSYDVKMKEKGDIPEGYSVSREKKERFSLILESASTNQTSMYLCASRFLRDYSNQTQHFGDGTRLSIL.

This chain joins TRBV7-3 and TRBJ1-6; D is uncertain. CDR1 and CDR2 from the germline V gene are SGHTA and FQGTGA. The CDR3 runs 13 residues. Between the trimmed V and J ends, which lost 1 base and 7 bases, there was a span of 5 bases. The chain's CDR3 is CASSLRGNSPLHF. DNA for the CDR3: TGTGCCAGCAGCTTAAGGGGAAATTCACCCCTCCACTTT. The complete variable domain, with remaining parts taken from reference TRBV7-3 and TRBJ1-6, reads GAGVSQTPSNKVTEKGKYVELRCDPISGHTALYWYRQSLGQGPEFLIYFQGTGAADDSGLPNDRFFAVRPEGSVSTLKIQRTERGDSAVYLCASSLRGNSPLHFGNGTRLTVT.

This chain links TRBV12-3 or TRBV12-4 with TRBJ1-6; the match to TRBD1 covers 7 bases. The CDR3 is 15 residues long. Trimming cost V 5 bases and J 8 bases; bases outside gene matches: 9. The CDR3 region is CASSPNRGGYSPLHF. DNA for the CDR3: TGTGCCAGCAGTCCTAACAGGGGTGGGTATTCACCCCTCCACTTT.

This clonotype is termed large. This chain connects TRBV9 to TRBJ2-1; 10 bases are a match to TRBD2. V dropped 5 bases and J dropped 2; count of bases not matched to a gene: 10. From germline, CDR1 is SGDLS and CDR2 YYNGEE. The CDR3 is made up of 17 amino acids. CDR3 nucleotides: TGTGCCAGCAGTAACCCTATAGCGGGAGGACCCTACAATGAGCAGTTCTTC. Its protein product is CASSNPIAGGPYNEQFF.

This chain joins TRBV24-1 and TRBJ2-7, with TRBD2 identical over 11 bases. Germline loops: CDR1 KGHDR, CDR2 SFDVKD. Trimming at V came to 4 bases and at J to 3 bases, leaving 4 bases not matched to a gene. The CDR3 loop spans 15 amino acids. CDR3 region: CATSDPTSGSYEQYF. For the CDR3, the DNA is TGTGCCACCAGTGACCCCACTAGCGGGAGCTACGAGCAGTACTTC.

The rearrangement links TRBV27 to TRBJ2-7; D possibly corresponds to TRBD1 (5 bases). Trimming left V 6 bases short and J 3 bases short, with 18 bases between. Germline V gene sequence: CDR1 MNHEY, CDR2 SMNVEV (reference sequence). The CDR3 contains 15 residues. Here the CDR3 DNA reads TGTGCCAGCAGCCCCTCGGACAACCCAAACTACGAGCAGTACTTC. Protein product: CASSPSDNPNYEQYF.

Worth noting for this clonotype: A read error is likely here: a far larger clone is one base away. The CDR3 DNA reads TGTGCCAGCATCTTGATCAATGAGCAGTTCTTC. This encodes CASILINEQFF. The rearrangement uses TRBV11-2 and TRBJ2-1; D remains ambiguous. In germline, CDR1 is SGHAT, CDR2 FQNNGV. The CDR3 is 11 residues long. The V end lost 7 bases, the J end lost 6 bases, and 7 bases lay between the germline ends.

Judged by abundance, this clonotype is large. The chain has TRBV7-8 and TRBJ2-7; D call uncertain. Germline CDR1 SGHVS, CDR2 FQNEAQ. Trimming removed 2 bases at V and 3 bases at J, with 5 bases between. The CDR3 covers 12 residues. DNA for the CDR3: TGTGCCAGCAGCTTAATAGGCTACGAGCAGTACTTC. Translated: CASSLIGYEQYF.